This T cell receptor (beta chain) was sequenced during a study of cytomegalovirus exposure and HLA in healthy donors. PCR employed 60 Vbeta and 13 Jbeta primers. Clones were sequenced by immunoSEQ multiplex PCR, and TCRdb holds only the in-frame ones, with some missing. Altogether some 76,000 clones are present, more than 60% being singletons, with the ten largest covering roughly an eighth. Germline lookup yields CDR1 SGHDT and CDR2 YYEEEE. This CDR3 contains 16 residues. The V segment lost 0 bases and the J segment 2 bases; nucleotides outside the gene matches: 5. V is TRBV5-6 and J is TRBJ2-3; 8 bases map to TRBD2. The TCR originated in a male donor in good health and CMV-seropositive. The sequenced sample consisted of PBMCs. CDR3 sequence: CASSLEGRGDTDTQYF. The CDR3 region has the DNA TGTGCCAGCAGCTTGGAGGGGCGGGGGGACACAGATACGCAGTATTTT.